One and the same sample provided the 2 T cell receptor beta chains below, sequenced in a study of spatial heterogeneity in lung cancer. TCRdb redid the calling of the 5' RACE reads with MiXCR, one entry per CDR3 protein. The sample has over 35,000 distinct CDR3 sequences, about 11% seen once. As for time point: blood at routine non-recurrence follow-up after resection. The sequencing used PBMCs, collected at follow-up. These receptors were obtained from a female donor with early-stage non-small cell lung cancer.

This CDR3 reads CASSLHRDRGRGELFF. Written as DNA, the CDR3 is TGTGCCAGCAGCCTCCACCGGGACAGGGGGCGAGGGGAGCTGTTTTTT. The V call is TRBV9, the J call TRBJ2-2; 12 bases match TRBD1. The CDR3 covers 16 residues. The trim removed 4 bases at V and 8 bases at J, leaving 9 bases unmatched. Germline CDR1 and CDR2: SGDLS and YYNGEE.

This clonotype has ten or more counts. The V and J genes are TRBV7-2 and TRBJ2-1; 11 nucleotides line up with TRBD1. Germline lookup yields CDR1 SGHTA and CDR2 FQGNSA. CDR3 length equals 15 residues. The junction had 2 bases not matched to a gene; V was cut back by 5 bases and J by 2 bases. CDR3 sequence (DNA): TGTGCCAGCAGCCCGGACAGGGGGCCCTACAATGAGCAGTTCTTC. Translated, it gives CASSPDRGPYNEQFF.